The 17 T cell receptor beta chains given below trace back to one sample, sequenced in a study of shared clonotypes between healthy human individuals. Clones were read by immunoSEQ multiplex PCR, and TCRdb kept only the in-frame ones, dropping some. The sample has approximately 2,000,000 clones, just under 95% seen once; the top ten hold about 0.36%. The sequenced material came from naive CD4+ T cells from PBMCs. The subset here: CD45RA+ positively selected. All receptors derive from a man between 18 and 35 years old in good health. Some clones in this sample may be carry-over from other donors' samples.

This sequence joins TRBV11-2 and TRBJ2-1; the D gene is possibly TRBD1 (5 bases). The V end was cut by 7 bases, the J end by 4 bases, with 14 bases between. The CDR3 totals 14 residues. Germline assignment: CDR1 SGHAT and CDR2 FQNNGV. CDR3 in amino acids: CASKTAKKYNEQFF. In DNA, the CDR3 is TGTGCCAGCAAGACAGCCAAGAAATACAATGAGCAGTTCTTC.

J is TRBJ2-1 and V is TRBV28; D ambiguous. V was clipped by 4 bases and J by 5 bases, with 15 bases between them. The CDR3 length is 15 residues. Germline V gene sequence: CDR1 MDHEN, CDR2 SYDVKM. This CDR3 reads CASSSPGPNDNEQFF. The CDR3 DNA is TGTGCCAGCAGTTCGCCGGGCCCGAATGACAATGAGCAGTTCTTC.

The chain links TRBV2 to TRBJ2-1; TRBD2 is a possible D gene (5 bases). This CDR3 contains 15 residues. V was pared by 0 bases and J by 5 bases, with 11 bases between. In germline, CDR1 is SNHLY, CDR2 FYNNEI. DNA for the CDR3: TGTGCCAGCAGTGAAGCGGGAGCGTTGCACAATGAGCAGTTCTTC. It encodes CASSEAGALHNEQFF. The full variable domain, its missing parts supplied by reference TRBV2 and TRBJ2-1, is EPEVTQTPSHQVTQMGQEVILRCVPISNHLYFYWYRQILGQKVEFLVSFYNNEISEKSEIFDDQFSVERPDGSNFTLKIRSTKLEDSAMYFCASSEAGALHNEQFFGPGTRLTVL.

As regards this clone: The sample holds other DNA sequences that translate to the same CDR3. The chain joins TRBV2 to TRBJ2-1; 8 bases align to TRBD2. The V segment lost 5 bases and the J segment 0 bases; nucleotides outside the gene matches: 3. This CDR3 spans 15 amino acids. CDR1 is SNHLY, CDR2 FYNNEI, per germline. Here the CDR3 reads CASSRLASSYNEQFF. The CDR3 nucleotides are TGTGCCAGCAGTAGACTAGCGAGCTCCTACAATGAGCAGTTCTTC.

The chain combines TRBV13 with TRBJ2-5, with 8 positions matching TRBD2. Germline trimming cut 4 bases from V and 4 bases from J; bases unmatched to any gene: 11. Germline V gene data show CDR1 as PRHDT and CDR2 as FYEKMQ (reference sequence). CDR3 length: 16 residues. This CDR3 is CASSSRRSGTGETQYF. CDR3 coding DNA: TGTGCCAGCAGCTCAAGGCGTAGCGGGACGGGAGAGACCCAGTACTTC.

V usage is TRBV7-2 and J usage is TRBJ2-3; D ambiguous. Germline assignment: CDR1 SGHTA and CDR2 FQGNSA. CDR3 length: 16 amino acids. The ends were cut back, 5 bases at V and 4 bases at J, with 19 bases in the middle. The CDR3 coding sequence is TGTGCCAGCAGCCCCCAAGGACCCCAAGTGGCAGATACGCAGTATTTT. Its translation: CASSPQGPQVADTQYF.

The rearrangement uses TRBV7-3 and TRBJ2-1; the match to TRBD2 covers 10 bases. Germline V lookup: CDR1 SGHTA, CDR2 FQGTGA. J gave up 10 bases and V 1 base, and 4 bases lay outside the gene matches. CDR3 length equals 14 residues. The DNA of the CDR3 is TGTGCCAGCAGCTTAAGGCTAGCGGGAGAAGAGCAGTTCTTC. Its protein product is CASSLRLAGEEQFF.

Only a few counts were recorded for this clone. Other DNA sequences from this sample encode an identical CDR3 as well. The chain combines TRBV30 with TRBJ1-5; D gene uncertain. CDR1 is GTSNPN, CDR2 SVGIG, per germline (reference sequence). Trimming took off 3 bases at V and 1 base at J, with 7 bases between the two ends. This CDR3 comprises 13 residues. The chain's CDR3 is CAWSPQSNQPQHF. DNA of the CDR3: TGTGCCTGGAGCCCTCAGAGCAATCAGCCCCAGCATTTT.

The chain combines TRBV7-2 with TRBJ2-3, with D perhaps TRBD2 (5 bases). Trimming pared 1 base from V and 7 bases from J, leaving 12 bases between. CDR3 length: 14 residues. Germline lookup yields CDR1 SGHTA and CDR2 FQGNSA. The CDR3 DNA reads as TGTGCCAGCAGCTTAGTCCCTCGGACTTATACGCAGTATTTT. Protein product: CASSLVPRTYTQYF.

Comments on this clone: Different DNA sequences within this sample yield the same CDR3. The rearrangement links TRBV7-2 to TRBJ1-2; no clear D. Germline V gives CDR1 SGHTA, CDR2 FQGNSA. The CDR3 runs 13 residues. V lost 3 bases and J 2 bases, leaving 7 bases between the germline ends. The CDR3 DNA reads as TGTGCCAGCAGCTTCCGCGGAAACTATGGCTACACCTTC. Translation gives CASSFRGNYGYTF. Drawing the rest from reference TRBV7-2 and TRBJ1-2, the complete variable domain is GAGVSQSPSNKVTEKGKDVELRCDPISGHTALYWYRQSLGQGLEFLIYFQGNSAPDKSGLPSDRFSAERTGGSVSTLTIQRTQQEDSAVYLCASSFRGNYGYTFGSGTRLTVV.

The V and J genes are TRBV28 and TRBJ2-1; 7 bases agree with TRBD2. This CDR3 has 18 residues. J gave up 8 bases and V 2 bases, and 18 bases lay outside the gene matches. The germline V gene has CDR1 MDHEN and CDR2 SYDVKM. The CDR3 nucleotides are TGTGCCAGCAGTTTACAATCAGCGGGACCCTATAGTTACCATGAGCAGTTCTTC. Its protein product is CASSLQSAGPYSYHEQFF.

V and J are TRBV7-9 and TRBJ2-5, with TRBD2 matching over 8 bases. Trimming removed 1 base from V and 4 bases from J; junction bases left unmatched: 8. CDR3 size: 16 residues. Germline V gene sequence: CDR1 SEHNR, CDR2 FQNEAQ (reference sequence). The CDR3 here is CASSLVPGGPGETQYF. CDR3 in DNA: TGTGCCAGCAGCTTAGTTCCGGGAGGGCCTGGAGAGACCCAGTACTTC.

This sequence joins TRBV11-2 and TRBJ2-3; D may be TRBD2 (5 bases). Between the trimmed V and J ends, which lost 5 bases and 4 bases, there was a span of 13 bases. This CDR3 spans 14 amino acids. Germline-derived CDR1 and CDR2 are SGHAT and FQNNGV. The CDR3 is CASSLGLTPDTQYF. The CDR3, as DNA: TGTGCCAGCAGCCTCGGACTGACCCCAGATACGCAGTATTTT.

CDR3 in amino acids: CASSWSDRSQNYGSGANVLTF. In nucleotides, the CDR3 is TGCGCCAGCAGCTGGAGTGACAGGTCCCAAAACTACGGCTCTGGGGCCAACGTCCTGACTTTC. The chain uses TRBV5-1 and TRBJ2-6; possible D gene TRBD1, 6 bases. V lost 3 bases and J 0 bases, leaving 25 bases between the germline ends. CDR1 SGHRS and CDR2 YFSETQ come from the germline V gene. The CDR3 has 21 amino acids.

This clone was counted once. This chain links TRBV5-1 with TRBJ2-3; no clear D. Trimming removed 4 bases from V and 9 bases from J, with 12 bases in between. This CDR3 has 12 amino acids. Germline loops: CDR1 SGHRS, CDR2 YFSETQ. DNA for the CDR3: TGCGCCAGCAGCGTGGCCCTAGAGACGCAGTATTTT. It encodes CASSVALETQYF.

Note on this clone: At the DNA level, this CDR3 is encoded by other sequences in the same sample as well. J is TRBJ2-7 and V is TRBV11-2, with 9 bases fitting TRBD2. CDR1 is SGHAT, CDR2 FQNNGV, per germline. Losses at the gene ends were 1 base for V and 2 bases for J; bases not matched to a gene: 0. This CDR3 is 14 amino acids long. The DNA of the CDR3 is TGTGCCAGCAGCTTAGCTAGCGGGGCCTACGAGCAGTACTTC. Protein sequence: CASSLASGAYEQYF.

This chain joins TRBV5-1 and TRBJ2-1; D may be TRBD2 (5 bases). CDR1 is SGHRS, CDR2 YFSETQ, per germline. The CDR3 is 14 amino acids. V lost 4 bases, J lost 8 bases, and 16 bases lay in between. The CDR3 is CASSLSTGLYEQFF. Written as DNA, the CDR3 is TGCGCCAGCAGCCTCTCGACGGGGTTGTATGAGCAGTTCTTC.